This paragraph reports one T cell receptor beta chain. The source of the sample is a study of T cell changes during pregnancy in multiple sclerosis. The CDR3 loop spans 12 amino acids. Per the germline V gene, CDR1 is GTSNPN and CDR2 is SVGIG (reference sequence). The V and J ends lost 3 bases and 6 bases, in that order; junction bases with no gene match: 5. The table came from immunoSEQ multiplex PCR; TCRdb's copy has only in-frame clones and leaves some out. Seen here are around 70,000 clones, 80% to 95% observed once, and the top ten hold approximately 2.2%. The gene calls are TRBV30 and TRBJ2-7, with 7 bases identical to TRBD2. This clonotype was obtained from a female donor with multiple sclerosis, enrolled in a pregnancy study. The sequenced sample was peripheral blood, obtained before pregnancy. The CDR3 loop reads CAWSGGRAEQYF. Written as DNA, the CDR3 is TGTGCCTGGAGCGGGGGGAGAGCCGAGCAGTACTTC.